What follows are 5 T cell receptor beta chains derived from one specimen sequenced in a study of spatial heterogeneity in lung cancer (dated by TCRdb to between 2018 and 2020). On the study overall, not on this receptor specifically: The tumor nonsynonymous mutation count correlated with the number of expanded intratumoral alpha and beta TCRs.

According to the study, the label for this sample's time point signals: sample taken at primary tumor resection. The library was prepared using 5' RACE. The reads were generated on a NextSeq 500. TCRdb reanalyzed the raw reads on its own, using fastp at Q25 for trimming and MiXCR for clone calling, and kept in-frame beta chains. Rows merge per CDR3 protein into single entries with the most common DNA and genes. The sample records about 27,000 distinct CDR3 sequences, roughly 7.4% of which are singletons. Approximately 25% of the sample rests with the top ten. The antigens for these receptors are not known. The starting material was lung tumor tissue, obtained at surgery. The receptor source for this set is a male donor with early-stage non-small cell lung cancer.

This clonotype turned up a few times. This chain connects TRBV6-2 or TRBV6-3 to TRBJ2-2; D uncertain. Trimming shortened V by 7 bases and J by 8 bases, and 11 bases separated the two germline ends. CDR1 is MNHEY, CDR2 SVGEGT, per germline. The CDR3 extends over 12 amino acids. CDR3 sequence reads: CASKLGAGELFF. The CDR3 DNA follows: TGTGCCAGCAAGCTCGGAGCAGGGGAGCTGTTTTTT.

In this sample, this clonotype turned up many times. This chain links TRBV29-1 with TRBJ2-4; the D gene is possibly TRBD2 (6 bases). This CDR3 has 14 residues. Germline V gives CDR1 SQVTM, CDR2 ANQGSEA. Between the trimmed V and J ends, which lost 4 bases and 0 bases, there was a span of 10 bases. The chain's CDR3 is CSVVRELAKNIQYF. For the CDR3, the DNA is TGCAGCGTTGTTCGGGAGCTAGCCAAAAACATTCAGTACTTC.

This clonotype was seen repeatedly, ten times or more. J is TRBJ2-3 and V is TRBV28, with 8 bases that match TRBD1. The CDR3 totals 15 residues. V shed 8 bases, J shed 2 bases, and the junction held 9 bases outside the gene matches. The germline V gene encodes CDR1 MDHEN and CDR2 SYDVKM. CDR3 nucleotide sequence: TGTGCCAGCCGCAGGACAGGGAGGTACACAGATACGCAGTATTTT. Its protein is CASRRTGRYTDTQYF.

As regards this clonotype: A much larger clonotype is one base distant, so this may be a read error. The chain joins TRBV2 to TRBJ2-1; the D gene could be TRBD1 or TRBD2 (6 bases each). The length of the CDR3 is 14 residues. Germline V lookup: CDR1 SNHLY, CDR2 FYNNEI. This CDR3 reads CASSEGDSYNGQFF. The CDR3 DNA reads as TGTGCCAGCAGCGAGGGGGACTCCTACAATGGGCAGTTCTTC.

This clonotype was counted ten times or more. The chain carries TRBV5-5 and TRBJ1-2; D perhaps matches TRBD1 (6 bases). The CDR3 spans 12 residues. Germline values: CDR1 SGHKS, CDR2 YYEKEE (reference sequence). V lost 5 bases and J lost 8, with 13 bases in between. CDR3 protein: CASSQDRVGYTF. Written as DNA, the CDR3 is TGTGCCAGCAGTCAGGACAGAGTCGGCTACACCTTC.